Listed below are T cell receptor beta chains from one sample, sequenced in a study of blood T cell repertoires in COVID-19. The repertoire was sequenced with immunoSEQ multiplex PCR; TCRdb's copy has only in-frame clones and lacks some. This sample has 150,000 to 200,000 clones, with more than 65% found just once. The sample consisted of peripheral blood. The receptors here all came from a human donor with acute or convalescent COVID-19. The donor label of this sample is uncertain. Both conserved end residues are part of each CDR3. The D gene is left open where the match is weak. Expanded clones are given a class, and other clones once, few, many or no size at all.

v_call,d_call,cdr3_length,clone_size,j_call,cdr3_nt,cdr3_aa
TRBV30,-,14,-,TRBJ1-6,TGTGCCTGGAGTGGGCGGTCCTATAATTCACCCCTCCACTTT,CAWSGRSYNSPLHF
TRBV2,TRBD1,13,once,TRBJ1-2,TGTGCCAGCAGCGCCGGGACAGGGCAAGGCTACACCTTC,CASSAGTGQGYTF
TRBV13,-,15,-,TRBJ1-2,TGTGCCAGCAGCTTAGGGGGGGCAGATCGGTATGGCTACACCTTC,CASSLGGADRYGYTF
TRBV20-1,-,13,-,TRBJ1-3,TGCAGTGCTAGTCGGGGTGGTGGAAACACCATATATTTT,CSASRGGGNTIYF
TRBV5-1,-,14,once,TRBJ1-6,TGCGCCAGCAGCTTGCCAGGGTACAATTCACCCCTCCACTTT,CASSLPGYNSPLHF
TRBV3-1/TRBV3-2,TRBD1,15,-,TRBJ2-4,TGTGCCAGCAGCTCCCGGGACAGGGAACCAAACATTCAGTACTTC,CASSSRDREPNIQYF
TRBV7-9,-,16,-,TRBJ2-7,TGTGCCAGCAGCCAATACCCGACTGGCTCTTCCTACGAGCAGTACTTC,CASSQYPTGSSYEQYF
TRBV25-1,-,14,-,TRBJ1-1,TGTGCCAGCAGTAGAGAAGGGAGAACGACTGAAGCTTTCTTT,CASSREGRTTEAFF
TRBV11-2,-,14,-,TRBJ2-7,TGTGCCAGCAGCTTGGGTCAGGGTACGGGCGAGCAGTACTTC,CASSLGQGTGEQYF
TRBV5-4,TRBD2,16,-,TRBJ2-7,TGTGCCAGCAGCCGGGGGACTAGCGGGAGTGTGTACGAGCAGTACTTC,CASSRGTSGSVYEQYF
TRBV5-6,-,12,-,TRBJ1-1,TGTGCCAGCAGCTTGTCAGAACGTGGAGCTTTCTTT,CASSLSERGAFF